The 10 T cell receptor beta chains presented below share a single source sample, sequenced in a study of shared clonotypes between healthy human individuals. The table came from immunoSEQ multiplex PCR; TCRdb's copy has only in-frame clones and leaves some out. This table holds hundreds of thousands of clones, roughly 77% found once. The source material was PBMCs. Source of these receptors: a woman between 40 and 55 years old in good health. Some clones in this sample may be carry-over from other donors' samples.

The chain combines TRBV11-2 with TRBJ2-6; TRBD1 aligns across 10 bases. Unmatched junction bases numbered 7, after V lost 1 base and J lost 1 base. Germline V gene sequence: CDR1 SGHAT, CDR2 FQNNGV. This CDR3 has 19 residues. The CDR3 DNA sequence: TGTGCCAGCAGCTTAGTCCCGCCGGGACAGGGGTCTGGGGCCAACGTCCTGACTTTC. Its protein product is CASSLVPPGQGSGANVLTF.

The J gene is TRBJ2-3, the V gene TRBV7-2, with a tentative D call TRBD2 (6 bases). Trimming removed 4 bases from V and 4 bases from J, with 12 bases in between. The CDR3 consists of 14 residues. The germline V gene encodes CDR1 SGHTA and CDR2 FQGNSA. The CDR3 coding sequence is TGTGCCAGCAGCTCCGGACTACATCCAGATACGCAGTATTTT. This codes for CASSSGLHPDTQYF.

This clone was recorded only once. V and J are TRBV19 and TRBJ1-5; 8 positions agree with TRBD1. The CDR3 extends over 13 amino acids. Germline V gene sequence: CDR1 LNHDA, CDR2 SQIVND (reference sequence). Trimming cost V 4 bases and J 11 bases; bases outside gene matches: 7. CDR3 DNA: TGTGCCAGTAGTACGGACAGGGATTGGTCCCAGCATTTT. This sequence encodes CASSTDRDWSQHF.

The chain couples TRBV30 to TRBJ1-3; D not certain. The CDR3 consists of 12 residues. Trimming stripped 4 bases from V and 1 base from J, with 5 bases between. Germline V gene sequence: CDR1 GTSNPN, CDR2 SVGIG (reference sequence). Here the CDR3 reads CAWTGSGNTIYF. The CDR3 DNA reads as TGTGCCTGGACCGGGTCTGGAAACACCATATATTTT.

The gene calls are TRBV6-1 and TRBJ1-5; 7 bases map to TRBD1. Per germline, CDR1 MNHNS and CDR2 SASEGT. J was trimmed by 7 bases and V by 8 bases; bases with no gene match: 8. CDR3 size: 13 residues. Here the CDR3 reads CASLDREGQPQHF. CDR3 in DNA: TGTGCCAGCCTTGACAGGGAAGGGCAGCCCCAGCATTTT.

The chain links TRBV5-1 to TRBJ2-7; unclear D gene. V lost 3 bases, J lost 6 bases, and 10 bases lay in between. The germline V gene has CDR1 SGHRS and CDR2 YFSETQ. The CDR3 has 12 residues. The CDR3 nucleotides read TGCGCCAGCAGCTCTTACCTGGGCGAGCAGTACTTC. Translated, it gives CASSSYLGEQYF.

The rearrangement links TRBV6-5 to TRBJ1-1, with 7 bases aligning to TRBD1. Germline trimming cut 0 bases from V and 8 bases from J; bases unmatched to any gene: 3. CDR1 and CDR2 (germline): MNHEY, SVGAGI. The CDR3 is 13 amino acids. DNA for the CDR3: TGTGCCAGCAGTTACTCTGGGACAGCCGAAGCTTTCTTT. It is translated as CASSYSGTAEAFF.

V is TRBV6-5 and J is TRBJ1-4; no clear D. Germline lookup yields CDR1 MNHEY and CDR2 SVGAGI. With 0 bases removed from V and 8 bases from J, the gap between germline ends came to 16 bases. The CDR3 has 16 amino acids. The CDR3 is CASSYSRDPVGEKLFF. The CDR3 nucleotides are TGTGCCAGCAGTTACTCCAGAGACCCTGTGGGGGAAAAACTGTTTTTT.

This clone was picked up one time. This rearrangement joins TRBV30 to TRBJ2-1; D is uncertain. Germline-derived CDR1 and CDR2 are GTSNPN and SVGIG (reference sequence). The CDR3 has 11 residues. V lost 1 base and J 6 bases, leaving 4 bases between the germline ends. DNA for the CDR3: TGTGCCTGGAGTGGAGTCAATGAGCAGTTCTTC. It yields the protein CAWSGVNEQFF. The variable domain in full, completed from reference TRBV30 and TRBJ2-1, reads SQTIHQWPATLVQPVGSPLSLECTVEGTSNPNLYWYRQAAGRGLQLLFYSVGIGQISSEVPQNLSASRPQDRQFILSSKKLLLSDSGFYLCAWSGVNEQFFGPGTRLTVL.

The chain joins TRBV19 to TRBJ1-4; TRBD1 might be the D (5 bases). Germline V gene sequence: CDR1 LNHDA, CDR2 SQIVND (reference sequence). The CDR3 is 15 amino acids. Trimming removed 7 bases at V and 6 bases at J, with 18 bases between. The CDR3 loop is CASTIRGDVYEKLFF. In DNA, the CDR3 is TGTGCCAGTACCATTAGGGGAGACGTCTATGAAAAACTGTTTTTT.